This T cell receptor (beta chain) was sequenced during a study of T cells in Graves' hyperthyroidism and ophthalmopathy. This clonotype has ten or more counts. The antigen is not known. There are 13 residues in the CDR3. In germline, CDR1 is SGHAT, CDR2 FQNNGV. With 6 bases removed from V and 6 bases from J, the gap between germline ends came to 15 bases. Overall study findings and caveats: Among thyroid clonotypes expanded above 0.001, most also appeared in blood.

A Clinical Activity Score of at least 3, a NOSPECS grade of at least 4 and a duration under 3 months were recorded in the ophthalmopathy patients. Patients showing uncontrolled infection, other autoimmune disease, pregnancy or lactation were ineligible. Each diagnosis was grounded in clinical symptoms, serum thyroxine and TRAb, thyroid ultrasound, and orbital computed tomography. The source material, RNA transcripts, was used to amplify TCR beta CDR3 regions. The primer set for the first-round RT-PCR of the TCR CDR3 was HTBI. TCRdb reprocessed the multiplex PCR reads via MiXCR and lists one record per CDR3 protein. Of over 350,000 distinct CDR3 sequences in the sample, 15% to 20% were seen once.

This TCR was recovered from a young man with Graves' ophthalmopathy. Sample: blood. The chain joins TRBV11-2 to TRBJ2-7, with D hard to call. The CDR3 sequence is CASSLTTTREQYF. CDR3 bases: TGTGCCAGCAGTCTTACCACGACTCGCGAGCAGTACTTC.